The 22 T cell receptor beta chains below were found in one sample sequenced in a study of cytomegalovirus exposure and HLA in healthy donors. PCR used 60 Vbeta primers and 13 Jbeta primers. Libraries were prepared by immunoSEQ multiplex PCR; TCRdb keeps only in-frame clonotypes and omits some of them. Among about 120,000 clones listed, around 80% were seen once. What was sequenced was PBMCs. Receptor source: a woman in her sixties in good health and CMV-seropositive.

The chain is built from TRBV28 and TRBJ2-7; 7 bases agree with TRBD1. Germline CDR1 and CDR2: MDHEN and SYDVKM. V trimming: 4 bases; J trimming: 2 bases; junction bases outside the gene matches: 2. The CDR3 consists of 13 residues. The DNA for the CDR3 is TGTGCCAGCAGTTGGGACAGTACCTACGAGCAGTACTTC. It translates to CASSWDSTYEQYF.

The rearrangement uses TRBV19 and TRBJ2-7; 9 positions agree with TRBD2. The CDR3 spans 17 residues. The V gene's germline CDR1 is LNHDA and CDR2 SQIVND (reference sequence). With 1 base clipped from V and 2 bases from J, the junction kept 9 bases outside the gene matches. CDR3 sequence: CASSIGGGGDITYEQYF. Here the CDR3 DNA reads TGTGCCAGTAGTATAGGAGGCGGGGGGGACATTACCTACGAGCAGTACTTC.

The rearrangement joins TRBV11-3 to TRBJ2-3, with TRBD1 matching 7 bases. This CDR3 has 14 amino acids. Germline loops: CDR1 SGHNT, CDR2 YENEEA. Trimming removed 1 base from V and 9 bases from J; junction bases left unmatched: 7. CDR3 loop: CASSLVQGSETQYF. As DNA, the CDR3 is TGTGCCAGCAGCTTAGTACAGGGGAGTGAGACGCAGTATTTT.

On this clone: A read error may produce the germline difference seen at one junction end. The sample carries other DNA sequences with the same CDR3. V gene TRBV5-4 combines with J gene TRBJ2-7, with TRBD1 matching 12 bases. The germline CDR1 and CDR2 sequences are SGHNT and YYREEE (reference sequence). This CDR3 is 16 amino acids long. The CDR3 nucleotides read TGCGCCAGCAGCAAAGGGACAGGGGGCGGCCAAGTCGAGCAGTACTTC. This encodes CASSKGTGGGQVEQYF.

This chain joins TRBV19 and TRBJ2-6; D might be TRBD1 (5 bases). V lost 4 bases, J lost 3 bases, and 19 bases lay in between. Germline CDR1 reads LNHDA; CDR2 reads SQIVND (reference sequence). The length of the CDR3 is 18 residues. The CDR3 region has the DNA TGTGCCAGTAGTAAAATCCCACAGTCAGGGTATGGGGCCAACGTCCTGACTTTC. Residues: CASSKIPQSGYGANVLTF.

CDR3 nucleotide sequence: TGTGCCAGTAGCGGGACAGGGGGCACAGATACGCAGTATTTT. Its translation is CASSGTGGTDTQYF. This chain uses TRBV19 with TRBJ2-3, with 10 nucleotides matching TRBD1. Trimming cost V 6 bases and J 1 base; bases outside gene matches: 1. Germline loops: CDR1 LNHDA, CDR2 SQIVND (reference sequence). This CDR3 has 14 amino acids.

This chain connects TRBV5-1 to TRBJ2-5, with 10 bases identical to TRBD1. The J call may be faulty, since TRBJ2-7 better matches the DNA end. This CDR3 has 14 residues. Germline loops: CDR1 SGHRS, CDR2 YFSETQ. The CDR3 DNA is TGCGCCAGCAGCTCGACCGGGACAGGGGTCGAGCAGTACTTC. Its translation: CASSSTGTGVEQYF.

The chain is built from TRBV19 and TRBJ1-2; 8 nucleotides align to TRBD1. V trimming: 2 bases; J trimming: 8 bases; junction bases outside the gene matches: 13. The CDR3 contains 16 residues. The germline CDR1 and CDR2 sequences are LNHDA and SQIVND (reference sequence). CDR3 nucleotide sequence: TGTGCCAGTAGTATAAAGAAGCCAGGGGGCGCTCGGGGCTACACCTTC. It specifies CASSIKKPGGARGYTF.

The chain links TRBV6-5 to TRBJ1-2, with 7 bases matching TRBD1. This CDR3 is 15 amino acids long. Germline CDR1 MNHEY, CDR2 SVGAGI. The V segment lost 5 bases and the J segment 3 bases; nucleotides outside the gene matches: 9. The CDR3 DNA is TGTGCCAGCAGTCCCCGACAGGGAGGTCACTATGGCTACACCTTC. The encoded protein is CASSPRQGGHYGYTF.

The CDR3 coding sequence is TGTGCCAGCAGTGAAATACCAGGAATAATGAACACTGAAGCTTTCTTT. The encoded protein is CASSEIPGIMNTEAFF. The chain employs TRBV6-1 and TRBJ1-1; D is uncertain. The CDR3 length is 16 residues. Germline CDR1 reads MNHNS; CDR2 reads SASEGT. V was clipped by 2 bases and J by 0 bases, with 13 bases between them.

This sequence joins TRBV4-2 and TRBJ2-5; weak D call: TRBD1 (6 bases). The CDR3 extends over 15 amino acids. Trimming stripped 0 bases from V and 5 bases from J, with 13 bases between. The germline CDR1 and CDR2 sequences are LGHNA and YNFKEQ. DNA for the CDR3: TGTGCCAGCAGCCAAGATTACAGGGTCGGGGAGACCCAGTACTTC. This translates into CASSQDYRVGETQYF.

In this sample, this clone turned up once. The V gene is TRBV5-1, the J gene TRBJ2-7; 8 nucleotides match TRBD1. Germline V lookup: CDR1 SGHRS, CDR2 YFSETQ. The CDR3 totals 15 residues. V shed 4 bases and J 4 bases; nucleotides not matched to a gene: 10. The CDR3 loop is CASSRTRTGLYEQYF. The DNA for the CDR3 is TGCGCCAGCAGCCGAACCCGGACAGGGCTATACGAGCAGTACTTC. The complete variable domain, with remaining parts taken from reference TRBV5-1 and TRBJ2-7, reads KAGVTQTPRYLIKTRGQQVTLSCSPISGHRSVSWYQQTPGQGLQFLFEYFSETQRNKGNFPGRFSGRQFSNSRSEMNVSTLELGDSALYLCASSRTRTGLYEQYFGPGTRLTVT.

This chain joins TRBV6-5 and TRBJ1-5, with 10 bases lining up with TRBD1. V gave up 6 bases and J gave up 0 bases; unmatched junction bases: 2. CDR1 and CDR2 from the germline V gene are MNHEY and SVGAGI. The CDR3 covers 15 residues. Written as DNA, the CDR3 is TGTGCCAGCAGGACAGGGGGCTCTAGCAATCAGCCCCAGCATTTT. This encodes CASRTGGSSNQPQHF.

The chain couples TRBV7-9 to TRBJ2-4; a possible D gene is TRBD1 (6 bases). This CDR3 region has 18 residues. Trimming shortened V by 4 bases and J by 2 bases, and 21 bases separated the two germline ends. CDR1 and CDR2 (germline): SEHNR, FQNEAQ (reference sequence). CDR3 amino acids: CASSSPTGRNASKNIQYF. DNA of the CDR3: TGTGCCAGCAGCTCCCCAACAGGGCGTAATGCTTCCAAAAACATTCAGTACTTC. Based on the CDR3 plus reference TRBV7-9 and TRBJ2-4, the full variable domain is DTGVSQNPRHKITKRGQNVTFRCDPISEHNRLYWYRQTLGQGPEFLTYFQNEAQLEKSRLLSDRFSAERPKGSFSTLEIQRTEQGDSAMYLCASSSPTGRNASKNIQYFGAGTRLSVL.

The chain recombines TRBV18 with TRBJ2-7, with 7 bases that match TRBD1. The length of the CDR3 is 14 residues. The trim removed 0 bases at V and 3 bases at J, leaving 2 bases unmatched. Germline values: CDR1 KGHSH, CDR2 LQKENI. The CDR3 DNA follows: TGTGCCAGCTCACCACCCGACAGGGTCTACGAGCAGTACTTC. Translating gives CASSPPDRVYEQYF.

The chain joins TRBV5-6 to TRBJ1-2; 8 nucleotides line up with TRBD1. The length of the CDR3 is 13 residues. Trimming cost V 5 bases and J 6 bases; bases outside gene matches: 6. CDR1 is SGHDT, CDR2 YYEEEE, per germline. Here the CDR3 reads CASRAAGGDGYTF. The CDR3, as DNA: TGTGCCAGCAGGGCGGCAGGGGGCGATGGCTACACCTTC.

This rearrangement joins TRBV5-1 to TRBJ2-5, with 11 bases fitting TRBD2. J lost 5 bases, V lost 0 bases, and 9 bases had no gene match. This CDR3 is 17 amino acids long. Germline CDR1 reads SGHRS; CDR2 reads YFSETQ. CDR3 coding DNA: TGCGCCAGCAGCTTGGGGCTAGCGGGAGGATTTGCGGAGACCCAGTACTTC. It codes for CASSLGLAGGFAETQYF. Full variable domain (outside the CDR3, taken from reference TRBV5-1 and TRBJ2-5): KAGVTQTPRYLIKTRGQQVTLSCSPISGHRSVSWYQQTPGQGLQFLFEYFSETQRNKGNFPGRFSGRQFSNSRSEMNVSTLELGDSALYLCASSLGLAGGFAETQYFGPGTRLLVL.

In this sample, this clone turned up once. Possible read error: a much larger clone is one base away. The chain combines TRBV7-2 with TRBJ2-7, with TRBD2 matching 10 bases. CDR3 length: 14 residues. Germline trimming cut 4 bases from V and 1 base from J; bases unmatched to any gene: 1. Germline V gene data show CDR1 as SGHTA and CDR2 as FQGNSA. The CDR3 protein is CASSWTSGSYEQYF. Here the CDR3 DNA reads TGTGCCAGCAGCTGGACTAGCGGATCCTACGAGCAGTACTTC.

This rearrangement joins TRBV2 to TRBJ1-1, with D perhaps matching TRBD1 (6 bases). The length of the CDR3 is 14 residues. Germline V gene data show CDR1 as SNHLY and CDR2 as FYNNEI. Deletions cut 4 bases from V and 4 bases from J, with 13 bases between. CDR3 nucleotide sequence: TGTGCCAGCAGTGCGGAAGGGGGTGGCACTGAAGCTTTCTTT. Its protein is CASSAEGGGTEAFF.

J is TRBJ2-7 and V is TRBV27, with 8 nucleotides matching TRBD1. Per the germline V gene, CDR1 is MNHEY and CDR2 is SMNVEV (reference sequence). CDR3 length equals 15 residues. Unmatched junction bases numbered 6, after V lost 5 bases and J lost 0 bases. The DNA for the CDR3 is TGTGCCAGCAGTCCGGGACAGGAGAACTCCTACGAGCAGTACTTC. It translates to CASSPGQENSYEQYF.

The V and J genes are TRBV29-1 and TRBJ2-1; 12 bases are shared with TRBD2. In germline, CDR1 is SQVTM, CDR2 ANQGSEA. V gave up 5 bases and J gave up 9 bases; unmatched junction bases: 8. The CDR3 covers 14 residues. The CDR3 sequence is CSVKTSGRTSEQFF. The CDR3 DNA reads as TGCAGCGTTAAAACTAGCGGGAGGACTAGTGAGCAGTTCTTC.

In DNA form, the CDR3 reads TGTGCCAGCAGCTTAGGCGCGGGAGGGCCATACGAGCAGTACTTC. Its protein product is CASSLGAGGPYEQYF. V and J are TRBV7-3 and TRBJ2-7, with 9 bases aligning to TRBD2. Germline V gene sequence: CDR1 SGHTA, CDR2 FQGTGA. The V segment lost 2 bases and the J segment 4 bases; nucleotides outside the gene matches: 6. The CDR3 length is 15 residues.